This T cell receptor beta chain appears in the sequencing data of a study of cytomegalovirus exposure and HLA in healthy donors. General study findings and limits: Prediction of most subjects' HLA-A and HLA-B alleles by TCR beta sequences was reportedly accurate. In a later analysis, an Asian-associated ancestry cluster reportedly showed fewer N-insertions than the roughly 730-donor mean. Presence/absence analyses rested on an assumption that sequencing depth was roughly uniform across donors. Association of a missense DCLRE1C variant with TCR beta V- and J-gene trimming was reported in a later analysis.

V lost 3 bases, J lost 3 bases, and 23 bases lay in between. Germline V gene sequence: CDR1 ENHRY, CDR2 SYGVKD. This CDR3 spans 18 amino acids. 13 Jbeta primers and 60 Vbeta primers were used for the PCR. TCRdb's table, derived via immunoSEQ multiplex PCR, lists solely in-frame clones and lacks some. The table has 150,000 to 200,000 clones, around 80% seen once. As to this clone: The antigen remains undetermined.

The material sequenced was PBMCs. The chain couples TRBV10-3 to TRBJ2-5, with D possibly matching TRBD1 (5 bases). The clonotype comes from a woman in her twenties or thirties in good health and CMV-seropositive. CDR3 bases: TGTGCCATCAGTGATGTTAAAGGACATTCTACGGCGAAAGAGACCCAGTACTTC. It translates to CAISDVKGHSTAKETQYF.